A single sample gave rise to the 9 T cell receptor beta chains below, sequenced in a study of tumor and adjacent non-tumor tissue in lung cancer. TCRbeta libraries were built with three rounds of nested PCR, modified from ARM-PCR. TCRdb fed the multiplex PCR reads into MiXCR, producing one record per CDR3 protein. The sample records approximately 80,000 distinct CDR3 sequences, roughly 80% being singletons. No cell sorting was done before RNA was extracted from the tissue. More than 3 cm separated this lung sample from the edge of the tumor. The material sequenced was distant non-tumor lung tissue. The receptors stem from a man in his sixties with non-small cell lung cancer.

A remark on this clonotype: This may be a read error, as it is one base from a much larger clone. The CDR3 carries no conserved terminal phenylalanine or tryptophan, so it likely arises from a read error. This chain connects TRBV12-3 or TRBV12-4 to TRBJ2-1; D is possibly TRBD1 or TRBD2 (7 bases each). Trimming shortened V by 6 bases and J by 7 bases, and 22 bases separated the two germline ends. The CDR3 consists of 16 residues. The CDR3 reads CASSPREGAGANEQFL. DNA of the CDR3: TGTGCCAGCAGCCCTAGGGAGGGGGCAGGGGCGAATGAGCAGTTCTTA.

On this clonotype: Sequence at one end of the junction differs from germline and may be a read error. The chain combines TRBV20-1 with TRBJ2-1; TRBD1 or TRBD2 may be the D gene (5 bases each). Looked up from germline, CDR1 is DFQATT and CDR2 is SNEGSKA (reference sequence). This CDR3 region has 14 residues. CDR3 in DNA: TGCAGCCACGACGGGGCCCTGAACTACAATGAGCAGTTATTC. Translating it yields CSHDGALNYNEQLF.

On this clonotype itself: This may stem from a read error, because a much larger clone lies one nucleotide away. The CDR3 DNA follows: TGTGCCAGCAGTGAGTGGGAGGGCACCCAAGAGACCCAGTACTTC. Translated: CASSEWEGTQETQYF. The rearrangement uses TRBV6-5 and TRBJ2-5; 7 bases are shared with TRBD2. Germline-derived CDR1 and CDR2 are MNHEY and SVGAGI. The CDR3 is made up of 15 amino acids. The junction had 7 bases not matched to a gene; V was cut back by 5 bases and J by 1 base.

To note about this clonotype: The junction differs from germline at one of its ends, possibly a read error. The CDR3 reads CASSESTVRNIEAFF. The CDR3 bases are TGCGCCAGCAGTGAGTCGACAGTGAGGAACATTGAAGCTTTCTTT. The rearrangement uses TRBV10-1 and TRBJ1-1, with TRBD1 as a possible D gene (5 bases). The CDR3 totals 15 residues. The germline gives CDR1 WNHNN, CDR2 SYGVQD (reference sequence).

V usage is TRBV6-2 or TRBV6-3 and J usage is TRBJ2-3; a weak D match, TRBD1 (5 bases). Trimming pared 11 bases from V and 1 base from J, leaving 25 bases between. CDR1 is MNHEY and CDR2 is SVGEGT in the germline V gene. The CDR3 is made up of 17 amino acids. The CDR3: CADSYVTARRGTDTQYF. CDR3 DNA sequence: TGTGCCGACAGTTACGTGACAGCCAGGCGCGGCACAGATACGCAGTATTTT.

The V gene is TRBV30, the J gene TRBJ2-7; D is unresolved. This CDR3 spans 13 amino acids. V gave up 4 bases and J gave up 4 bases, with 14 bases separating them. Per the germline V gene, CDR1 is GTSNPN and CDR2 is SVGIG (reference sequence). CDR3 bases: TGTGCCTGGAAACAGTACATAGAGTACGAGCAGTACTTC. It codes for CAWKQYIEYEQYF.

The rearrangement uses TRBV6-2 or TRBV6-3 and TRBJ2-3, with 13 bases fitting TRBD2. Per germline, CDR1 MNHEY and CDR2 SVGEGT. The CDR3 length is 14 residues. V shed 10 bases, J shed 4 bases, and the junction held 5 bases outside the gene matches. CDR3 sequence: CATGLAGEADTQYF. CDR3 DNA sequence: TGTGCCACCGGACTAGCGGGGGAAGCAGATACGCAGTATTTT.

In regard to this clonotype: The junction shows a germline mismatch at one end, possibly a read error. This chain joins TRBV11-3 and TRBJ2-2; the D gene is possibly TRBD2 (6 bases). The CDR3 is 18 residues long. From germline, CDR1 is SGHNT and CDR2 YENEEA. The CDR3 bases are TGTGCCAGCAGCTCCCGGGGATCGGGAGAATACAGAGCCGGGAAGCTGTTTTTT. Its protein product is CASSSRGSGEYRAGKLFF. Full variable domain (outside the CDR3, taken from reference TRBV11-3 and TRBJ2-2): EAGVVQSPRYKIIEKKQPVAFWCNPISGHNTLYWYLQNLGQGPELLIRYENEEAVDDSQLPKDRFSAERLKGVDSTLKIQPAELGDSAVYLCASSSRGSGEYRAGKLFFGEGSRLTVL.

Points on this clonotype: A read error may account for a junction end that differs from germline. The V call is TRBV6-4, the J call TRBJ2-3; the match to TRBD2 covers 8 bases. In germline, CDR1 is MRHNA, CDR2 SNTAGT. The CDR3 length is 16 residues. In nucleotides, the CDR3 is TGTGCCAGCAGTGACTCCAGCGGGGGTAGCCCAGATACTCAGTATTTT. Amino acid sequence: CASSDSSGGSPDTQYF.